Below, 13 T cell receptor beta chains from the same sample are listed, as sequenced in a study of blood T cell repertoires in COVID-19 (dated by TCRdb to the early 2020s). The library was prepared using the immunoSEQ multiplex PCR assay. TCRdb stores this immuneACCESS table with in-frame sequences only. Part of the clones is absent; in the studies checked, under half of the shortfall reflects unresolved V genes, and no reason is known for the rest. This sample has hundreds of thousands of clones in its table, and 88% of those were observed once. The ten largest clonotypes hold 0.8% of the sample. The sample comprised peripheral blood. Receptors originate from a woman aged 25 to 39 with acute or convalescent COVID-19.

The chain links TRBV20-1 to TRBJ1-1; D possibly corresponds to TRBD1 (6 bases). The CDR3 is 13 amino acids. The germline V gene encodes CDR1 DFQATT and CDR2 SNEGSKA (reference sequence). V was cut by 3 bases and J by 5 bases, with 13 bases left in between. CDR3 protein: CSASRQGRTEAFF. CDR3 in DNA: TGCAGTGCTAGTCGGCAGGGGCGGACTGAAGCTTTCTTT.

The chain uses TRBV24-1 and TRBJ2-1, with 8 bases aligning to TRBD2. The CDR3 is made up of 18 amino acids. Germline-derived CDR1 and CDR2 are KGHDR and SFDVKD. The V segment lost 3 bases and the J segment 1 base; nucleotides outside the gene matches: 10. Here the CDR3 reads CATSDQDPGRASYNEQFF. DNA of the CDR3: TGTGCCACCAGTGATCAGGATCCCGGGAGGGCGTCCTACAATGAGCAGTTCTTC.

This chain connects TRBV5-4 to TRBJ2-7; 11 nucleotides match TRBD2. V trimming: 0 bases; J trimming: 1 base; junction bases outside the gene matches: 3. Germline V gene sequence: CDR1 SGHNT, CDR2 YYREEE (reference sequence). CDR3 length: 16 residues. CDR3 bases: TGTGCCAGCAGCTTGGCCACTAGCGGGAGTTCCTACGAGCAGTACTTC. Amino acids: CASSLATSGSSYEQYF.

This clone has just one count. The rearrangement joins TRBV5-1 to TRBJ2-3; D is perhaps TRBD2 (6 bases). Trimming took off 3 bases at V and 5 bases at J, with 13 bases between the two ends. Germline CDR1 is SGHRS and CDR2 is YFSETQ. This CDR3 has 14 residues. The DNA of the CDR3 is TGCGCCAGCAGCTCGGGACTCCCCCTAGATACGCAGTATTTT. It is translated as CASSSGLPLDTQYF.

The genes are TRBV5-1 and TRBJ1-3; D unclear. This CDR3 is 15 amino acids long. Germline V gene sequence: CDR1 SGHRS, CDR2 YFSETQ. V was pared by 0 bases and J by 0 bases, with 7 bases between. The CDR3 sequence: CASSLDEGSGNTIYF. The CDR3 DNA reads TGCGCCAGCAGCTTGGATGAGGGCTCTGGAAACACCATATATTTT.

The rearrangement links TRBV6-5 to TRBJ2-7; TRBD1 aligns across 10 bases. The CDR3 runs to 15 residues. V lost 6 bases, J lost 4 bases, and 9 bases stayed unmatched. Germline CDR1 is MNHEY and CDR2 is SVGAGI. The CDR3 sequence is CASSPGQGVGYEQYF. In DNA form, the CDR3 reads TGTGCCAGCAGCCCAGGACAGGGGGTTGGTTACGAGCAGTACTTC.

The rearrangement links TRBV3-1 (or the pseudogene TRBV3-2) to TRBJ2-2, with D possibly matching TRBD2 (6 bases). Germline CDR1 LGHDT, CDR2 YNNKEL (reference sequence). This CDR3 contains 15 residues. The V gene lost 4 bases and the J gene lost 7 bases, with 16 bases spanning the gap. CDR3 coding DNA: TGTGCCAGCAGCCCAATATTACGGGGGATCGGGGAGCTGTTTTTT. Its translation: CASSPILRGIGELFF.

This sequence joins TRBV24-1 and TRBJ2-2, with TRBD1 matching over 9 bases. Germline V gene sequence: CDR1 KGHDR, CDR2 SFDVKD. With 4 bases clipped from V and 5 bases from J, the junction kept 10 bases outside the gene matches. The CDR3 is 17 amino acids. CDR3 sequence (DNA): TGTGCCACCAGTGAGGACAGGGGCCGCCTGGGAACCGGGGAGCTGTTTTTT. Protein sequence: CATSEDRGRLGTGELFF.

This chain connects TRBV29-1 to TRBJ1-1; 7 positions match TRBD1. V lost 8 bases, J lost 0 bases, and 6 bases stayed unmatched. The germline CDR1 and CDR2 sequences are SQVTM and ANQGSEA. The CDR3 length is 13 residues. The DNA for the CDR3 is TGCAGCACAACAGGGGCCATGAACACTGAAGCTTTCTTT. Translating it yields CSTTGAMNTEAFF.

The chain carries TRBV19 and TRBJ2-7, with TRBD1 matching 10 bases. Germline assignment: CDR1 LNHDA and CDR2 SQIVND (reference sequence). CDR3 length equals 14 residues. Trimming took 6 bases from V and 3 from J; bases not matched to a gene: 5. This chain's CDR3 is CASSPWTGGYEQYF. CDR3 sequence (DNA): TGTGCCAGTAGCCCCTGGACAGGGGGCTACGAGCAGTACTTC.

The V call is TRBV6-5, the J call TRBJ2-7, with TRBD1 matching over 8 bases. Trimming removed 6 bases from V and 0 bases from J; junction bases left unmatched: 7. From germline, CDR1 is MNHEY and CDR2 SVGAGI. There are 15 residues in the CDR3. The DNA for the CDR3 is TGTGCCAGCAGGGACGGACAGGGTTTCTCCTACGAGCAGTACTTC. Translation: CASRDGQGFSYEQYF.

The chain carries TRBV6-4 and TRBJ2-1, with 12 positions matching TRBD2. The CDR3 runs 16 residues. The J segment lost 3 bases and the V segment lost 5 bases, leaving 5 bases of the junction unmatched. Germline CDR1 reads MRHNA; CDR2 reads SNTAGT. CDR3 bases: TGTGCCAGCAGTCCGCTAGCGGGAGGGGGCTACAATGAGCAGTTCTTC. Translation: CASSPLAGGGYNEQFF.

CDR3 loop: CASSYPGGYGYTF. Here the CDR3 DNA reads TGTGCCAGCAGTTACCCAGGGGGCTATGGCTACACCTTC. J is TRBJ1-2 and V is TRBV6-2 or TRBV6-3, with 7 bases matching TRBD1. With V trimmed by 2 bases and J by 4 bases, 1 base remained unmatched. The CDR3 extends over 13 amino acids. Germline CDR1 and CDR2: MNHEY and SVGEGT.